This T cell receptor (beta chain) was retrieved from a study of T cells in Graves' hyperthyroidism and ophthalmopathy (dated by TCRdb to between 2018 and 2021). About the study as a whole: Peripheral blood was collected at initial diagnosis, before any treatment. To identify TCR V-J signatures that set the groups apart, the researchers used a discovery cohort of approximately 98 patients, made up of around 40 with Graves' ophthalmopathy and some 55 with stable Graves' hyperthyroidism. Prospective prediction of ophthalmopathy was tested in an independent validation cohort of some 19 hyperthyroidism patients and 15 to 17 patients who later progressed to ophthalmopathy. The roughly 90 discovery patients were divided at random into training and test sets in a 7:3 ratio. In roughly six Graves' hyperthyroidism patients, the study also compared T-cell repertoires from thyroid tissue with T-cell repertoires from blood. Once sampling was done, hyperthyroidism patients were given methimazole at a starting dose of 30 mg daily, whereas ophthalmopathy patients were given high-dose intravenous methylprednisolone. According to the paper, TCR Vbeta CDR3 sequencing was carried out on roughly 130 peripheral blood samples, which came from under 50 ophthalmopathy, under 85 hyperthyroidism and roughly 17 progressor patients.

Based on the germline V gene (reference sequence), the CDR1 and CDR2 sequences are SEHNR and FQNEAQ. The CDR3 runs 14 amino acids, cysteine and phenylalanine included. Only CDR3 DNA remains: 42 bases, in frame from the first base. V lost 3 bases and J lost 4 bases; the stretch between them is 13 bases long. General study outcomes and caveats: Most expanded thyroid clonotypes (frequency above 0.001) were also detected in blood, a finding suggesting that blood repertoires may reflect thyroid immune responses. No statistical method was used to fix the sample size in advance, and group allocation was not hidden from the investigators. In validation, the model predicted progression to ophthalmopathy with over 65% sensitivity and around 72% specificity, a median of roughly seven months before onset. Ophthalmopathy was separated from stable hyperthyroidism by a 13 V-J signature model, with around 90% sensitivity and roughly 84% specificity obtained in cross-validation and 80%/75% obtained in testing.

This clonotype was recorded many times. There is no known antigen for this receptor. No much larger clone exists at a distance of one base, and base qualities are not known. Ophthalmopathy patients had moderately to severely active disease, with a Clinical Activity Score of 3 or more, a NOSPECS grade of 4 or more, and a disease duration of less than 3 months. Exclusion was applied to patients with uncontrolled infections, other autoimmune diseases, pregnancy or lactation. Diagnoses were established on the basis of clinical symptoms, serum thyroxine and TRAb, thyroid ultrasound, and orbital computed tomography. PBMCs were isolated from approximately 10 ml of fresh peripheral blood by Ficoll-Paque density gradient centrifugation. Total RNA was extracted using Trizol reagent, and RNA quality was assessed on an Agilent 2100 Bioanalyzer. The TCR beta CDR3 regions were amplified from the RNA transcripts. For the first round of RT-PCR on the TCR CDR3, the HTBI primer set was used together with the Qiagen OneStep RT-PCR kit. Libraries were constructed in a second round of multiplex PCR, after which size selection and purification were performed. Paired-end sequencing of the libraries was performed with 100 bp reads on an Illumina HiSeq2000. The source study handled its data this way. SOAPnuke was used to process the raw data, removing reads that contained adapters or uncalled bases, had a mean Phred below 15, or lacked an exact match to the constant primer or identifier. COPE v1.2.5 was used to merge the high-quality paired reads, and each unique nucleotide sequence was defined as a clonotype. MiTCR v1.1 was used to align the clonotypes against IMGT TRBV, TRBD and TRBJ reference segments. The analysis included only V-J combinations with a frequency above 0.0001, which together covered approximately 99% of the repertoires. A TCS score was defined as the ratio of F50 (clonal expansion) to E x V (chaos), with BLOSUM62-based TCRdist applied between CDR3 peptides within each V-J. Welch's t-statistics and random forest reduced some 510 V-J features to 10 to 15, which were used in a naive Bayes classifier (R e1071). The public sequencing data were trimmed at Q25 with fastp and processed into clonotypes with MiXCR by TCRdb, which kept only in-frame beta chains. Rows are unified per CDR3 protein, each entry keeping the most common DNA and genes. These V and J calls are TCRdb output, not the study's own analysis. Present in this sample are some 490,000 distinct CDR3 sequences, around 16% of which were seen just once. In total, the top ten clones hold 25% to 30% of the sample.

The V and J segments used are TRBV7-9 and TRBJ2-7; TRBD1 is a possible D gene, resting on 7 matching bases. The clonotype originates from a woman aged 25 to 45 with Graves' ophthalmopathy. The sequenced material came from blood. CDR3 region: CASSFDREVYEQYF. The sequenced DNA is TGTGCCAGCAGCTTCGACAGGGAGGTTTACGAGCAGTACTTC.